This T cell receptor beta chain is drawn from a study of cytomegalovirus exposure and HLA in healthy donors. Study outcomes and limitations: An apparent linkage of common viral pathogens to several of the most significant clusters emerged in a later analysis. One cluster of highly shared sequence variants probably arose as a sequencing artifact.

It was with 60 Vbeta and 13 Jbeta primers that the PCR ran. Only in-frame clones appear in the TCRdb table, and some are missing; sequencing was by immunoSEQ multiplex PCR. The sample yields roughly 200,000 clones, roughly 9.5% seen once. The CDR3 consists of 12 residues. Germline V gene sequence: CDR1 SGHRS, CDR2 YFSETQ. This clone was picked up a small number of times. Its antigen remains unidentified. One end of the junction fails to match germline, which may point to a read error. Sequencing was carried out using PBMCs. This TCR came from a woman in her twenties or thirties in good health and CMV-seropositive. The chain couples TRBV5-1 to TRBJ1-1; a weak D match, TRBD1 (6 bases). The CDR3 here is CASRLGGREAFF. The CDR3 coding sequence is TGCGCCAGCAGGTTGGGGGGGCGCGAAGCTTTCTTT. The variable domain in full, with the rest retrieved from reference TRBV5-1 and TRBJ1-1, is KAGVTQTPRYLIKTRGQQVTLSCSPISGHRSVSWYQQTPGQGLQFLFEYFSETQRNKGNFPGRFSGRQFSNSRSEMNVSTLELGDSALYLCASRLGGREAFFGQGTRLTVV.